A selection of T cell receptor beta chains follows, all from one sample in a study of cytomegalovirus exposure and HLA in healthy donors. The repertoire was sequenced with immunoSEQ multiplex PCR; TCRdb's copy has only in-frame clones and lacks some. The top ten clones hold 5.5% to 7% of a sample with roughly 140,000 clones, 78% of them seen once. The sample comprised PBMCs. The receptors here all came from a woman in her thirties or forties in good health and CMV-seropositive. Each CDR3 is given with its conserved first and last residue. The D gene is left open where the match is weak. Size is stated for part of the rows, as once, few or many counts, or as a class when the clone is expanded.

V gene,CDR3 length,clone size,D gene,J gene,CDR3 protein,CDR3 DNA
TRBV5-1,14,.,TRBD1,TRBJ1-5,CASSPGQGHQPQHF,TGCGCCAGCAGCCCGGGACAGGGACATCAGCCCCAGCATTTT
TRBV5-1,17,.,TRBD2,TRBJ2-1,CASSETSGSRSYNEQFF,TGCGCCAGCAGCGAGACTAGCGGGAGTCGGTCCTACAATGAGCAGTTCTTC
TRBV25-1,17,.,.,TRBJ2-3,CASSAPFPSASTDTQYF,TGTGCCAGCAGTGCCCCCTTCCCTAGCGCTAGCACAGATACGCAGTATTTT
TRBV2,14,.,.,TRBJ1-2,CASNPREGGYGYTF,TGTGCCAGCAACCCGAGGGAGGGAGGCTATGGCTACACCTTC
TRBV6-6,16,.,TRBD2,TRBJ2-7,CASGRAIGGISYEQYF,TGTGCCAGCGGGAGGGCCATAGGCGGGATCTCCTACGAGCAGTACTTC
TRBV18,15,.,.,TRBJ1-4,CASSPKGMNREKLFF,TGTGCCAGCTCACCAAAGGGGATGAATCGCGAAAAACTGTTTTTT
TRBV13,13,few,.,TRBJ2-7,CASSFPGGWEQYF,TGTGCCAGCAGCTTCCCAGGAGGATGGGAGCAGTACTTC
TRBV27,17,once,TRBD2,TRBJ2-1,CASSPNTRLAGRNEQFF,TGTGCCAGCAGCCCAAATACGAGACTAGCGGGAAGGAATGAGCAGTTCTTC
TRBV6-6,12,.,TRBD1,TRBJ2-7,CASSGTDYEQYF,TGTGCCAGCAGCGGGACAGATTACGAGCAGTACTTC
TRBV9,11,.,.,TRBJ2-3,CASSEGNTQYF,TGTGCCAGCAGCGAGGGGAATACGCAGTATTTT
TRBV28,13,once,.,TRBJ1-5,CAIQGFYRQPQHF,TGTGCCATACAGGGTTTTTATCGTCAGCCCCAGCATTTT
TRBV2,13,.,.,TRBJ2-1,CASNRRAYNEQFF,TGTGCCAGCAACAGGAGGGCCTACAATGAGCAGTTCTTC
TRBV27,14,.,.,TRBJ2-2,CASGTWVGTGELFF,TGTGCCAGCGGGACTTGGGTGGGCACCGGGGAGCTGTTTTTT
TRBV4-3,16,few,.,TRBJ2-1,CASSQDRQRAYNEQFF,TGCGCCAGCAGCCAAGATCGACAGCGGGCTTACAATGAGCAGTTCTTC
TRBV10-3,13,.,TRBD1,TRBJ2-7,CAISGTDSYEQYF,TGTGCCATCTCCGGGACAGATTCCTACGAGCAGTACTTC
TRBV5-1,15,.,TRBD1,TRBJ2-3,CASSSTGTGTDTQYF,TGCGCCAGCAGCTCCACCGGGACAGGGACAGATACGCAGTATTTT
TRBV28,14,once,TRBD2,TRBJ2-4,CASIKAGGIHIQYF,TGTGCCAGCATCAAAGCGGGAGGCATTCACATTCAGTACTTC
TRBV6-1,16,.,TRBD2,TRBJ2-3,CASSGLAGRGADTQYF,TGTGCCAGCAGTGGACTAGCGGGACGGGGCGCAGATACGCAGTATTTT
TRBV27,16,.,TRBD2,TRBJ2-1,CASSKWTSSLGSEQFF,TGTGCCAGCAGTAAGTGGACTAGCTCCCTAGGTTCGGAGCAGTTCTTC
TRBV7-8,17,once,TRBD2,TRBJ2-5,CASSLDSGRAGQETQYF,TGTGCCAGCAGCTTAGACAGCGGGAGGGCCGGGCAAGAGACCCAGTACTTC